The 24 T cell receptor beta chains below all came from one sample that was sequenced in a study of cytomegalovirus exposure and HLA in healthy donors (dated by TCRdb to 2016 to 2017). The receptor library was made with the immunoSEQ multiplex PCR assay. For the multiplex PCR, a mixture combining 60 forward primers for TCR Vbeta segments and 13 reverse primers for TCR Jbeta segments was used. The table was pulled from immuneACCESS by TCRdb, which kept in-frame rearrangements only. Such tables lose some clones; where checked, under half of the loss comes from unresolved V genes, and the rest has no known cause. For this sample the table gives under 100,000 clones, of which around 81% were detected only once. The ten biggest clones cover around 6.4% of the sample. The material sequenced was PBMCs. Receptors originate from a man aged 18 to 30 in good health and CMV-seropositive.

CDR3 bases: TGCGCCAGCAGGACAGGCCTAAGTGGGTTCGAGCAGTACTTC. Its translation: CASRTGLSGFEQYF. The rearrangement links TRBV5-1 to TRBJ2-7; D perhaps matches TRBD1 (6 bases). Trimming removed 5 bases at V and 6 bases at J, with 18 bases between. The CDR3 is 14 residues long. Germline V gives CDR1 SGHRS, CDR2 YFSETQ. Using reference TRBV5-1 and TRBJ2-7 for the parts outside the CDR3, the full variable domain is KAGVTQTPRYLIKTRGQQVTLSCSPISGHRSVSWYQQTPGQGLQFLFEYFSETQRNKGNFPGRFSGRQFSNSRSEMNVSTLELGDSALYLCASRTGLSGFEQYFGPGTRLTVT.

The rearrangement uses TRBV5-1 and TRBJ2-5; TRBD1 agrees at 7 bases. The CDR3 runs to 15 residues. Germline assignment: CDR1 SGHRS and CDR2 YFSETQ. V lost 3 bases, J lost 4 bases, and 9 bases stayed unmatched. CDR3 bases: TGCGCCAGCAGCTCACCTGGACAGGTCGGAGAGACCCAGTACTTC. Protein sequence: CASSSPGQVGETQYF.

The chain employs TRBV5-1 and TRBJ1-3; D is unclear. The CDR3 totals 13 residues. The ends were cut back, 7 bases at V and 2 bases at J, with 10 bases in the middle. Germline V gene sequence: CDR1 SGHRS, CDR2 YFSETQ. CDR3 region: CASALEPGNTIYF. In DNA form, the CDR3 reads TGCGCCAGCGCACTCGAACCTGGAAACACCATATATTTT.

This chain joins TRBV4-1 and TRBJ2-2, with 8 bases lining up with TRBD2. Germline CDR1 and CDR2: MGHRA and YSYEKL. Unmatched junction bases numbered 9, after V lost 8 bases and J lost 4 bases. The CDR3 is 15 residues long. The CDR3 region is CASRTAGAVTGELFF. CDR3 DNA sequence: TGCGCCAGCCGAACAGCGGGAGCGGTCACCGGGGAGCTGTTTTTT.

The chain has TRBV19 and TRBJ2-3; a possible D gene is TRBD2 (5 bases). Trimming took 5 bases from V and 0 from J, leaving 9 bases between them. The CDR3 has 14 amino acids. CDR1 and CDR2 from the germline V gene are LNHDA and SQIVND (reference sequence). In nucleotides, the CDR3 is TGTGCCAGTAGTTTAGCGAGAAGCACAGATACGCAGTATTTT. As protein: CASSLARSTDTQYF.

The sample holds a few counts of this clone. The V call is TRBV6-1, the J call TRBJ1-4, with D tentatively TRBD1 (5 bases). V was shortened by 10 bases and J by 7 bases, with 22 bases between the two germline ends. Germline assignment: CDR1 MNHNS and CDR2 SASEGT. This CDR3 has 15 residues. CDR3 sequence (DNA): TGTGCCACCCTAGCTTACACGGGACTGAGTGAAAAACTGTTTTTT. The encoded protein is CATLAYTGLSEKLFF.

The chain uses TRBV19 and TRBJ1-1, with D uncertain. The CDR3 has 14 amino acids. V shed 10 bases and J shed 6 bases, with 21 bases lying between them. Germline-derived CDR1 and CDR2 are LNHDA and SQIVND (reference sequence). CDR3 nucleotide sequence: TGTGCCATATCGCCGGGAGCCGAGGCTTCTGAAGCTTTCTTT. Translated, it gives CAISPGAEASEAFF.

The genes are TRBV19 and TRBJ2-5; D gene ambiguous. The CDR3 has 11 residues. The germline V gene encodes CDR1 LNHDA and CDR2 SQIVND (reference sequence). Trimming took 5 bases from V and 7 from J, leaving 8 bases between them. The DNA of the CDR3 is TGTGCCAGTAGTTTTGAGGCGACCCAGTACTTC. This sequence encodes CASSFEATQYF.

V gene TRBV7-8 combines with J gene TRBJ2-7, with 8 bases fitting TRBD1. Germline V gene sequence: CDR1 SGHVS, CDR2 FQNEAQ. J was trimmed by 5 bases and V by 4 bases; bases with no gene match: 7. CDR3 size: 14 residues. Here the CDR3 DNA reads TGTGCCAGCAGCTCCGGACAGGGTTGGGACGAGCAGTACTTC. It translates to CASSSGQGWDEQYF.

For the CDR3, the DNA is TGTGCCAGCAGCACCCACCGGGACAGGGGAGGAAATGATCAGCCCCAGCATTTT. This sequence encodes CASSTHRDRGGNDQPQHF. This chain links TRBV21-1 with TRBJ1-5; TRBD1, the table's D call, lacks a check against the DNA. TRBV21-1 is a documented pseudogene. The CDR3 contains 18 residues.

The V gene is TRBV11-2, the J gene TRBJ2-4; possibly TRBD1 for D (7 bases). This CDR3 has 19 residues. Looked up from germline, CDR1 is SGHAT and CDR2 is FQNNGV. Trimming shortened V by 2 bases and J by 0 bases, and 20 bases separated the two germline ends. The CDR3 nucleotides are TGTGCCAGCAGCTTAAACCCGGCCGGCCAGGGGGGAGCCAAAAACATTCAGTACTTC. This sequence encodes CASSLNPAGQGGAKNIQYF.

This clone was observed a single time. The chain recombines TRBV7-9 with TRBJ2-2, with D uncertain. This CDR3 has 14 amino acids. Germline loops: CDR1 SEHNR, CDR2 FQNEAQ (reference sequence). Trimming cost V 1 base and J 5 bases, with 8 bases left between them. DNA of the CDR3: TGTGCCAGCAGCTTAGGAGGCGCTACCGGGGAGCTGTTTTTT. Protein sequence: CASSLGGATGELFF.

V usage is TRBV6-4 and J usage is TRBJ2-1; D uncertain. The CDR3 totals 16 residues. Trimming cost V 5 bases and J 0 bases, with 14 bases left between them. The germline V gene has CDR1 MRHNA and CDR2 SNTAGT. This CDR3 is CASSPTLRRSYNEQFF. CDR3 DNA: TGTGCCAGCAGTCCCACCCTGCGTCGCTCCTACAATGAGCAGTTCTTC.

This clone was seen only once. The chain uses TRBV6-4 and TRBJ2-7; 9 nucleotides match TRBD2. V shed 7 bases and J 6 bases; nucleotides not matched to a gene: 13. The germline V gene has CDR1 MRHNA and CDR2 SNTAGT. CDR3 size: 15 residues. Here the CDR3 DNA reads TGTGCCAGCACCTCACGGGCGGGGGGGCCAGGCGAGCAGTACTTC. This gives the protein CASTSRAGGPGEQYF.

This chain uses TRBV4-1 with TRBJ2-1; D remains ambiguous. The germline V gene has CDR1 MGHRA and CDR2 YSYEKL. The CDR3 spans 13 residues. Trimming stripped 1 base from V and 5 bases from J, with 6 bases between. The CDR3 reads CASSQAIHNEQFF. In DNA form, the CDR3 reads TGCGCCAGCAGCCAAGCCATTCACAATGAGCAGTTCTTC.

This sequence joins TRBV4-1 and TRBJ1-1; TRBD1 is a possible D gene (5 bases). V shed 1 base and J shed 5 bases, with 14 bases lying between them. The length of the CDR3 is 15 residues. In germline, CDR1 is MGHRA, CDR2 YSYEKL. CDR3 loop: CASSQGGGLGTEAFF. The CDR3 nucleotides are TGCGCCAGCAGCCAAGGGGGGGGACTAGGGACTGAAGCTTTCTTT.

The genes are TRBV11-2 and TRBJ2-1, with 9 bases lining up with TRBD1. Trimming took 5 bases from V and 7 from J; bases not matched to a gene: 6. The CDR3 covers 14 residues. Per the germline V gene, CDR1 is SGHAT and CDR2 is FQNNGV. The CDR3 here is CASSDTTGGNEQFF. CDR3 coding DNA: TGTGCCAGCAGCGACACGACAGGGGGGAATGAGCAGTTCTTC.

The chain is built from TRBV27 and TRBJ2-2, with D possibly TRBD2 on 5 matching bases. The CDR3 is 12 amino acids. CDR1 MNHEY and CDR2 SMNVEV come from the germline V gene (reference sequence). V was shortened by 5 bases and J by 7 bases, with 8 bases between the two germline ends. In DNA, the CDR3 is TGTGCCAGCAGTCCGGGAATCGGGGAGCTGTTTTTT. It translates to CASSPGIGELFF.

The chain uses TRBV7-2 and TRBJ2-5; TRBD2 matches 8 bases. Germline lookup yields CDR1 SGHTA and CDR2 FQGNSA. This CDR3 spans 15 amino acids. Unmatched junction bases numbered 9, after V lost 4 bases and J lost 5 bases. The CDR3 protein is CASSSGTSRQETQYF. The CDR3 nucleotides are TGTGCCAGCAGCTCCGGGACTAGTCGTCAGGAGACCCAGTACTTC.

The chain joins TRBV25-1 to TRBJ2-5, with 11 nucleotides matching TRBD2. Germline V gene sequence: CDR1 MGHDK, CDR2 SYGVNS. The CDR3 is 16 amino acids. After removal of 5 bases from V and 0 bases from J, the junction contained 5 bases not matched to a gene. The CDR3 is CASSPGLAEYQETQYF. CDR3 coding DNA: TGTGCCAGCAGTCCGGGACTAGCGGAGTACCAAGAGACCCAGTACTTC.

The genes are TRBV13 and TRBJ1-5; D call uncertain. V lost 3 bases to trimming and J lost 2 bases, with 8 bases between them. The CDR3 loop spans 14 amino acids. CDR1 is PRHDT, CDR2 FYEKMQ, per germline (reference sequence). The chain's CDR3 is CASSFRGGNQPQHF. In DNA, the CDR3 is TGTGCCAGCAGCTTCCGCGGTGGCAATCAGCCCCAGCATTTT.

The rearrangement links TRBV6-5 to TRBJ1-5; TRBD1 agrees at 9 bases. Germline V CDR1 and CDR2: MNHEY, SVGAGI. With V trimmed by 4 bases and J by 6 bases, 4 bases remained unmatched. The CDR3 sequence is 14 residues long. As DNA, the CDR3 is TGTGCCAGCAGTTCCAACAGGGGGCTTCAGCCCCAGCATTTT. It translates to CASSSNRGLQPQHF.

This chain connects TRBV6-5 to TRBJ2-1, with TRBD2 matching 11 bases. CDR3 length: 13 amino acids. The germline V gene has CDR1 MNHEY and CDR2 SVGAGI. J lost 10 bases, V lost 5 bases, and 4 bases had no gene match. CDR3 bases: TGTGCCAGCAGTACTAGCGGGAGACGCGAGCAGTTCTTC. Protein product: CASSTSGRREQFF.

V is TRBV7-9 and J is TRBJ1-1; possible D gene TRBD1, 5 bases. The CDR3 contains 15 residues. V was clipped by 2 bases and J by 1 base, with 11 bases between them. CDR1 SEHNR and CDR2 FQNEAQ come from the germline V gene (reference sequence). The CDR3 DNA follows: TGTGCCAGCAGCTTACTTCGACAGAGGAACACTGAAGCTTTCTTT. It translates to CASSLLRQRNTEAFF.